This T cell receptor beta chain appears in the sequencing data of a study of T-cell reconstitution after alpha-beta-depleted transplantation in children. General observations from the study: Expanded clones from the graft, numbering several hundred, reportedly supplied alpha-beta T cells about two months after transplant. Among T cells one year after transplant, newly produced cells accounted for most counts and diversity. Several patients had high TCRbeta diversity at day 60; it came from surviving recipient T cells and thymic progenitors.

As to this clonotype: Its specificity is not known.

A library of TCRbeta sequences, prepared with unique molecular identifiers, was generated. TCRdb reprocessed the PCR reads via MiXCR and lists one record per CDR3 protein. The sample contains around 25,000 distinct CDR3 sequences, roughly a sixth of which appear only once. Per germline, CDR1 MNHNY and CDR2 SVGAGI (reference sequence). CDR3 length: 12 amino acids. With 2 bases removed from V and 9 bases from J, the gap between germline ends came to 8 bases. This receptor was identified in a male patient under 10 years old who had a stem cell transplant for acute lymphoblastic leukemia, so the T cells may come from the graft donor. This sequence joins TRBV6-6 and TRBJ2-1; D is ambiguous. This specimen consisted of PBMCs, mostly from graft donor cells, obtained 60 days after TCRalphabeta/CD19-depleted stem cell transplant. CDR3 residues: CASSYPDGEQFF. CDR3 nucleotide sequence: TGTGCCAGCAGTTACCCGGACGGTGAGCAGTTCTTC.